The 23 T cell receptor beta chains listed next were all sequenced from one sample in a study of sequential checkpoint blockade in melanoma. Treatment in this sample: randomized to nivolumab then ipilimumab (arm A) or the reverse (arm B). Only in-frame clones appear in the TCRdb table, and some are missing; sequencing was by immunoSEQ multiplex PCR. Here the sample spans 4,900 or so clones, about 34% being singletons. This specimen was tumor tissue (inferred from file names), taken from a patient given nivolumab and ipilimumab in sequence. These receptors were taken from a human donor with melanoma.

A few counts support this clone. The J gene is TRBJ1-2, the V gene TRBV6-8, with 9 bases that match TRBD1. The V segment lost 10 bases and the J segment 4 bases; nucleotides outside the gene matches: 16. The CDR3 sequence is 16 residues long. Germline V gives CDR1 MNHGY, CDR2 SAAAGT. Written as DNA, the CDR3 is TGTGCCATCGGACGCCGTGGGACAGGGAAGGGCTATGGCTACACCTTC. Protein product: CAIGRRGTGKGYGYTF.

The chain carries TRBV6-8 and TRBJ2-5; TRBD1 matches 9 bases. The CDR3 runs to 17 residues. Looked up from germline, CDR1 is MNHGY and CDR2 is SAAAGT. V gave up 6 bases and J gave up 3 bases; unmatched junction bases: 14. Here the CDR3 reads CASRSTPGQGFEETQYF. CDR3 sequence (DNA): TGTGCCAGCAGGTCTACGCCGGGACAGGGTTTCGAAGAGACCCAGTACTTC.

The J gene is TRBJ2-7, the V gene TRBV6-8, with a tentative D call TRBD2 (5 bases). V lost 10 bases and J lost 2, with 15 bases in between. The CDR3 contains 13 residues. Germline V gives CDR1 MNHGY, CDR2 SAAAGT. The CDR3 region is CAIRLSPTYEQYF. In DNA, the CDR3 is TGTGCCATCAGACTAAGCCCTACCTACGAGCAGTACTTC.

The chain links TRBV30 to TRBJ1-1; D call uncertain. V shed 0 bases and J shed 4 bases, with 6 bases lying between them. Germline CDR1 GTSNPN, CDR2 SVGIG (reference sequence). The CDR3 runs 12 residues. CDR3 sequence (DNA): TGTGCCTGGAGTGTCCCTCGCACTGAAGCTTTCTTT. It yields the protein CAWSVPRTEAFF. Supplemented by reference TRBV30 and TRBJ1-1, the full variable domain reads SQTIHQWPATLVQPVGSPLSLECTVEGTSNPNLYWYRQAAGRGLQLLFYSVGIGQISSEVPQNLSASRPQDRQFILSSKKLLLSDSGFYLCAWSVPRTEAFFGQGTRLTVV.

This clone has more than one count but fewer than ten. X is used for the amino acid whose nucleotide is unread or ambiguous. The chain recombines TRBV6-8 with TRBJ2-5, with 7 bases lining up with TRBD2. The junction had 10 bases not matched to a gene; V was cut back by 8 bases and J by 7 bases. This CDR3 comprises 13 residues. CDR1 and CDR2 (germline): MNHGY, SAAAGT. The CDR3 DNA reads as TGTGCCAGCTCCCGGACTAGTCGAGRGACCCAGTACTTC. Translation: CASSRTSRXTQYF.

Many counts were recorded for this clone. The chain combines TRBV11-3 with TRBJ1-5; 9 bases line up with TRBD1. V lost 5 bases to trimming and J lost 6 bases; unmatched junction nucleotides: 11. This CDR3 is 16 amino acids long. Looked up from germline, CDR1 is SGHNT and CDR2 is YENEEA. CDR3 residues: CASSATTGGDAQPQHF. The CDR3 coding sequence is TGTGCCAGCAGCGCCACGACAGGGGGTGATGCTCAGCCCCAGCATTTT.

This chain links TRBV6-8 with TRBJ1-2; tentative D call: TRBD1 (6 bases). V lost 7 bases to trimming and J lost 0 bases, with 12 bases between them. The V gene's germline CDR1 is MNHGY and CDR2 SAAAGT. The CDR3 is 14 residues long. Here the CDR3 reads CASTIRGTNYGYTF. The CDR3 coding sequence is TGTGCCAGCACCATAAGGGGGACTAACTATGGCTACACCTTC.

The J gene is TRBJ2-2, the V gene TRBV5-8; D is ambiguous. Trimming stripped 2 bases from V and 7 bases from J, with 9 bases between. Germline CDR1 SGHTS, CDR2 YDEGEE. This CDR3 has 13 amino acids. CDR3 DNA sequence: TGTGCCAGCAGCTTCCGGTTCGGCGGGGAGCTGTTTTTT. This gives the protein CASSFRFGGELFF.

The chain recombines TRBV14 with TRBJ1-2; D gene ambiguous. CDR3 length equals 17 residues. The V end lost 0 bases, the J end lost 2 bases, and 16 bases lay between the germline ends. Per the germline V gene, CDR1 is SGHDN and CDR2 is FVKESK. Here the CDR3 DNA reads TGTGCCAGCAGCCAAGAGCTAGGTGGCGGCGGGAACTATGGCTACACCTTC. Translated: CASSQELGGGGNYGYTF.

This chain links TRBV19 with TRBJ2-2; D might be TRBD1 (5 bases). CDR1 LNHDA and CDR2 SQIVND come from the germline V gene (reference sequence). This CDR3 spans 15 amino acids. The ends were cut back, 3 bases at V and 3 bases at J, with 11 bases in the middle. The CDR3: CASSIFQGHTGELFF. Here the CDR3 DNA reads TGTGCCAGTAGTATCTTCCAGGGCCACACCGGGGAGCTGTTTTTT.

The V call is TRBV18, the J call TRBJ2-5; TRBD2 aligns across 13 bases. CDR1 and CDR2 from the germline V gene are KGHSH and LQKENI. The CDR3 runs 16 residues. V lost 3 bases and J lost 5; bases outside the gene matches: 6. The CDR3 spells CASSPGLAGHGETQYF. The CDR3 nucleotides are TGTGCCAGCTCACCGGGACTAGCGGGGCATGGGGAGACCCAGTACTTC.

This sequence joins TRBV11-3 and TRBJ2-6; no firm D call. The CDR3 length is 15 residues. Germline assignment: CDR1 SGHNT and CDR2 YENEEA. Trimming stripped 1 base from V and 6 bases from J, with 10 bases between. The CDR3 loop is CASSLGQPQANVLTF. In DNA, the CDR3 is TGTGCCAGCAGCTTAGGGCAGCCCCAGGCCAACGTCCTGACTTTC.

A few counts support this clone. The gene calls are TRBV6-8 and TRBJ1-2, with a possible D match to TRBD1 (5 bases). The V and J ends lost 0 bases and 8 bases respectively, with 16 bases between them. Germline V CDR1 and CDR2: MNHGY, SAAAGT. This CDR3 comprises 15 residues. For the CDR3, the DNA is TGTGCCAGCAGTTACTCGAACGGACAAAGAGAGGGCTACACCTTC. Residues: CASSYSNGQREGYTF.

By proportion, this clone is medium-sized. The chain combines TRBV11-3 with TRBJ2-6, with a possible D match to TRBD2 (7 bases). The CDR3 covers 19 residues. CDR1 is SGHNT, CDR2 YENEEA, per germline. Trimming pared 5 bases from V and 4 bases from J, leaving 24 bases between. The CDR3: CASSPHLGGAFFGANVLTF. In nucleotides, the CDR3 is TGTGCCAGCAGCCCCCACCTGGGGGGGGCGTTCTTCGGGGCCAACGTCCTGACTTTC.

The CDR3 DNA follows: TGCGCCAGCAGCAAACAGGGGGGAACCTCTGGAAACACCATATATTTT. Amino acid sequence: CASSKQGGTSGNTIYF. This rearrangement joins TRBV4-1 to TRBJ1-3; 8 positions match TRBD1. V was clipped by 5 bases and J by 0 bases; unmatched bases: 6. Germline assignment: CDR1 MGHRA and CDR2 YSYEKL. The CDR3 runs to 16 residues.

This clone was observed a few times. In DNA, the CDR3 is TGTGCCAGCAGCTACAGGGGCGAGAAAATGAACACTGAAGCTTTCTTT. This translates into CASSYRGEKMNTEAFF. The V gene is TRBV6-8, the J gene TRBJ1-1; 7 bases fit TRBD1. The CDR3 spans 16 residues. CDR1 and CDR2 from the germline V gene are MNHGY and SAAAGT. V lost 6 bases to trimming and J lost 0 bases; unmatched junction nucleotides: 10.

This clone was counted a few times. This chain joins TRBV30 and TRBJ1-2; D remains ambiguous. From germline, CDR1 is GTSNPN and CDR2 SVGIG (reference sequence). The CDR3 has 15 amino acids. Trimming removed 7 bases from V and 1 base from J, with 19 bases in between. CDR3: CASKLWASINYGYTF. The CDR3, as DNA: TGTGCCTCTAAGTTATGGGCGTCGATTAACTATGGCTACACCTTC.

This clone has only one observation. The chain couples TRBV15 to TRBJ1-4; TRBD1 might be the D (6 bases). The V end lost 4 bases, the J end lost 1 base, and 10 bases lay between the germline ends. The CDR3 extends over 15 amino acids. Germline CDR1 is LNHNV and CDR2 is YYDKDF (reference sequence). In nucleotides, the CDR3 is TGTGCCACCAGCATAGGGGGAAAAACTAATGAAAAACTGTTTTTT. Encoded protein: CATSIGGKTNEKLFF.

The rearrangement links TRBV27 to TRBJ2-3; D unresolved. CDR1 is MNHEY and CDR2 is SMNVEV in the germline V gene (reference sequence). The germline V and J ends were trimmed by 5 bases and 1 base, with 10 bases remaining between them. The CDR3 runs 14 residues. In DNA, the CDR3 is TGTGCCAGCAGTCCCGTCCGGGGCACAGATACGCAGTATTTT. It specifies CASSPVRGTDTQYF.

This clone was seen only a few times. V usage is TRBV10-3 and J usage is TRBJ1-1; D gene uncertain. The germline CDR1 and CDR2 sequences are ENHRY and SYGVKD. This CDR3 spans 13 amino acids. Trimming stripped 1 base from V and 2 bases from J, with 5 bases between. The DNA of the CDR3 is TGTGCCATCAGTGAGTTCCCAAACACTGAAGCTTTCTTT. Protein sequence: CAISEFPNTEAFF.

This clone was seen a handful of times. This chain uses TRBV6-8 with TRBJ2-3; D not resolved. This CDR3 contains 12 residues. Germline CDR1 MNHGY, CDR2 SAAAGT. V gave up 4 bases and J gave up 6 bases, with 8 bases separating them. The CDR3 here is CASSSGWDTQYF. The CDR3 nucleotides are TGTGCCAGCAGTTCCGGGTGGGATACGCAGTATTTT.

The CDR3 protein is CASKPGLRYGYTF. The CDR3 region has the DNA TGCGCCAGCAAACCGGGACTTAGGTATGGCTACACCTTC. The chain links TRBV10-2 to TRBJ1-2; D is perhaps TRBD1 (5 bases). The CDR3 extends over 13 amino acids. With 7 bases removed from V and 5 bases from J, the gap between germline ends came to 14 bases. CDR1 is WSHSY, CDR2 SAAADI, per germline.

The rearrangement joins TRBV29-1 to TRBJ2-1; 8 bases align to TRBD1. Germline V gene lookup returns CDR1 SQVTM and CDR2 ANQGSEA. V trimming: 4 bases; J trimming: 7 bases; junction bases outside the gene matches: 21. The CDR3 spans 18 residues. CDR3 nucleotide sequence: TGCAGCGTTGTCCGTAACAGGGGGTGGGCGCAGGCACCTAATGAGCAGTTCTTC. Protein sequence: CSVVRNRGWAQAPNEQFF.